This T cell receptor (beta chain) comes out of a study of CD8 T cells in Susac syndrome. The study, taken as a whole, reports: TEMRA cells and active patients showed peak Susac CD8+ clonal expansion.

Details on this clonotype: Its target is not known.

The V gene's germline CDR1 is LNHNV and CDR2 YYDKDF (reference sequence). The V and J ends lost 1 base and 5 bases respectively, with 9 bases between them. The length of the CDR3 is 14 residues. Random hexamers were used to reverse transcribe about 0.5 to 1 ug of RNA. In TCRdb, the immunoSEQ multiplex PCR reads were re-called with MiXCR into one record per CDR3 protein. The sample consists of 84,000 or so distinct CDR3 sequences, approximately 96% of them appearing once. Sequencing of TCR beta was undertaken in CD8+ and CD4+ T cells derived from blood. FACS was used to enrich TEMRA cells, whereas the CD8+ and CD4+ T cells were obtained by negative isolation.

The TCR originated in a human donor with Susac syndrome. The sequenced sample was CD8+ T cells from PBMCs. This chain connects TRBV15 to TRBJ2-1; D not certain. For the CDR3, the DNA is TGTGCCACCAGCAGAGTGAGCGACAACAATGAGCAGTTCTTC. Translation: CATSRVSDNNEQFF.